Sequencing of this TCR beta chain was carried out in a study of chemoradiotherapy in HPV16-positive cancers. Whole-study results and caveats: In HPV16-positive patients, HPV-responsive T-cell expansion tracked better recurrence-free survival. The functional HPV-specific definition rests on just a couple of HPV16-positive patients.

Samples were taken several times over chemoradiotherapy. The assay was immunoSEQ multiplex PCR, and TCRdb's table has in-frame clones only and misses some. The sample consists of about 5,900 clones, approximately 73% of them appearing once. This CDR3 has 14 residues. Trimming removed 1 base from V and 7 bases from J, with 8 bases in between. The germline V gene encodes CDR1 SGHTA and CDR2 FQGNSA. Concerning this clone: No antigen is known for it.

The chain employs TRBV7-2 and TRBJ1-6; D may be TRBD1 (5 bases). Sampling was done from a patient who underwent chemoradiotherapy. This receptor was taken from a human donor with HPV-associated anogenital cancer. CDR3 coding DNA: TGTGCCAGCAGCTTAGGAGACAGCAATTCACCCCTCCACTTT. Translated: CASSLGDSNSPLHF. Filled out from reference TRBV7-2 and TRBJ1-6, the complete variable domain reads GAGVSQSPSNKVTEKGKDVELRCDPISGHTALYWYRQSLGQGLEFLIYFQGNSAPDKSGLPSDRFSAERTGGSVSTLTIQRTQQEDSAVYLCASSLGDSNSPLHFGNGTRLTVT.